This T cell receptor (beta chain) was documented in a study of CD8+CD57+ T cells in acquired aplastic anemia. Study-level background: Sorted CD4+ plus CD8+ cells gave DNA averaging around 3.2 ug.

The study profiled TCR beta VDJ and CDR3 using genomic DNA as template. TCRdb re-analysed the reads in MiXCR, keeping a single row per CDR3 protein. The sample holds a few hundred thousand distinct CDR3 sequences, approximately 82% seen once. All patients picked for sequencing had shown, by flow cytometry, an expansion of CD8+CD57+ cells. Germline CDR1 and CDR2: SNHLY and FYNNEI. The CDR3 spans 13 residues. Trimming cost V 8 bases and J 0 bases, with 11 bases left between them. In this sample, this clonotype turned up a few times. Antigen: not known. Study findings and constraints: Patients shared twenty-nine CD8+ CDR3 sequences with controls.

This rearrangement joins TRBV2 to TRBJ2-7, with D tentatively TRBD1 or TRBD2 (5 bases each). The receptor comes from a human donor with aplastic anemia. The sample consisted of sorted CD4+, CD8+, or CD8+CD57+ T cells (not recorded which) from PBMCs. This chain's CDR3 is CASRDRSSYEQYF. Here the CDR3 DNA reads TGTGCCAGCCGGGACCGGAGCTCCTACGAGCAGTACTTC. The variable domain in full, completed from reference TRBV2 and TRBJ2-7, reads EPEVTQTPSHQVTQMGQEVILRCVPISNHLYFYWYRQILGQKVEFLVSFYNNEISEKSEIFDDQFSVERPDGSNFTLKIRSTKLEDSAMYFCASRDRSSYEQYFGPGTRLTVT.